This is a list of T cell receptor beta chains from one sample in a study of blood T cell repertoires in COVID-19. Sequencing was performed with immunoSEQ multiplex PCR; in TCRdb, only in-frame clones are kept and a portion is missing. Among 200,000 to 250,000 clones listed, more than 75% were seen once. The material sequenced was peripheral blood. Every receptor here comes from a man between 60 and 75 years old who had recovered from COVID-19. CDR3s include the opening cysteine and the closing phenylalanine or tryptophan. D genes are given only for firm matches. Only some rows state a clone size, as once, few, many or a class for expanded clones.

d_call	j_call	clone_size	v_call	cdr3_nt	cdr3_aa
TRBD1	TRBJ2-7	-	TRBV12-3/TRBV12-4	TGTGCCAGCAGTGGGACAGGTACCTACGAGCAGTACTTC	CASSGTGTYEQYF
-	TRBJ2-1	-	TRBV28	TGTGCCAGCAGTTTACGGGTTTCCTACAATGAGCAGTTCTTC	CASSLRVSYNEQFF
TRBD1	TRBJ1-1	-	TRBV28	TGTGCCAGCAGGGGACAGGGGAACACTGAAGCTTTCTTT	CASRGQGNTEAFF
TRBD1	TRBJ1-2	-	TRBV18	TGTGCCAGCTCACCACCGCAGATGCGGACAGGCGCTAACTATGGCTACACCTTC	CASSPPQMRTGANYGYTF
-	TRBJ2-7	-	TRBV11-2	TGTGCCAGCAGCTTAGGGCGGGCTTGGGGCTACGAGCAGTACTTC	CASSLGRAWGYEQYF
-	TRBJ2-1	-	TRBV27	TGTGCCAGCAGTTCACTAGGGATTGGAAACAATGAGCAGTTCTTC	CASSSLGIGNNEQFF
TRBD1	TRBJ2-5	-	TRBV7-2	TGTGCCAGCAGCTTAGGGGGACAGCAAGAGACCCAGTACTTC	CASSLGGQQETQYF
-	TRBJ1-5	-	TRBV5-3	TGTGCCAGAAGCTCCGGACAGCGTAGCAATCAGCCCCAGCATTTT	CARSSGQRSNQPQHF
-	TRBJ1-5	once	TRBV6-5	TGTGCCAGCATGGCAGGGGGCAATCAGCCCCAGCATTTT	CASMAGGNQPQHF
TRBD1	TRBJ1-3	-	TRBV18	TGTGCCAGCTCACCACCGGGGAGGACAGGGAGACTCTCTGGAAACACCATATATTTT	CASSPPGRTGRLSGNTIYF
-	TRBJ1-1	-	TRBV11-3	TGTGCCAGCAGCTTAGATTTAACAGGTGAAGCTTTCTTT	CASSLDLTGEAFF
-	TRBJ2-3	-	TRBV5-1	TGCGCCAGCACCCTGCGGGGCTCCCTTTACACAGATACGCAGTATTTT	CASTLRGSLYTDTQYF
TRBD2	TRBJ2-7	-	TRBV7-3	TGTGCCAGCAGCCTCGGACTAGCGACAAATCACGAGCAGTACTTC	CASSLGLATNHEQYF
-	TRBJ1-1	-	TRBV12-3/TRBV12-4	TGTGCCAGCAAACTATCTATGAACACTGAAGCTTTCTTT	CASKLSMNTEAFF
-	TRBJ2-5	-	TRBV29-1	TGCAGCGTTGGAGTGGCGGCAGCCCAAGAGACCCAGTACTTC	CSVGVAAAQETQYF
-	TRBJ1-2	few	TRBV7-9	TGTGCCAGCAGCTTAAGGGCACAGGATGGCTACACCTTC	CASSLRAQDGYTF
TRBD2	TRBJ2-3	-	TRBV10-3	TGTGCCATCAGTTTGACTAGCGGATCTAGCACAGATACGCAGTATTTT	CAISLTSGSSTDTQYF
TRBD2	TRBJ2-1	once	TRBV4-1	TGCGCCAGCAGCCAAGATTGGGGACTAGGAAAGTTCTTC	CASSQDWGLGKFF
TRBD1	TRBJ2-7	-	TRBV5-1	TGCGCCAGCAGCCCGGACAGGATCCTCTACGAGCAGTACTTC	CASSPDRILYEQYF
TRBD1	TRBJ1-6	-	TRBV6-1	TGTGCCAGCAGTGAACTCCAAGGGGCCTGGGACAGGGTTAATTCACCCCTCCACTTT	CASSELQGAWDRVNSPLHF
TRBD1	TRBJ1-2	-	TRBV12-3/TRBV12-4	TGTGCCAGCAGTTTGACAGGGGTAGGCGGCTACACCTTC	CASSLTGVGGYTF
TRBD1	TRBJ2-3	-	TRBV27	TGTGCCAGCAGACCGGGGACAGGGGCACCCGACGGTACGCAGTATTTT	CASRPGTGAPDGTQYF
-	TRBJ2-7	-	TRBV5-1	TGCGCCAGCAGCTTGGGTCCAGGGACCTACGAGCAGTACTTC	CASSLGPGTYEQYF
-	TRBJ2-7	-	TRBV11-2	TGTGCCAGCAGCCTACTAGGCGTTTACGAGCAGTACTTC	CASSLLGVYEQYF
TRBD1	TRBJ2-2	-	TRBV4-3	TGCGCCAGCAGCCCAAACAGGGGGACCGGGGAGCTGTTTTTT	CASSPNRGTGELFF
TRBD1	TRBJ1-5	-	TRBV10-3	TGTGCCATCAGTGATTCAGGGGGTCCAAATCAGCCCCAGCATTTT	CAISDSGGPNQPQHF
-	TRBJ2-7	-	TRBV10-1	TGCGCCAGCGGCGGGCCGAGCTCCTACGAGCAGTACTTC	CASGGPSSYEQYF
TRBD1	TRBJ1-6	-	TRBV5-4	TGTGCCAGCACCACTGACAGGGGCCATAATTCACCCCTCCACTTT	CASTTDRGHNSPLHF
-	TRBJ2-5	-	TRBV7-2	TGTGCCAGCAGCTTAGCGTTTCTGGAGACCCAGTACTTC	CASSLAFLETQYF
TRBD1	TRBJ1-5	-	TRBV6-1	TGTGCCAGCAGTGAATTACTTGGGACAGACTTTTATAGCAATCAGCCCCAGCATTTT	CASSELLGTDFYSNQPQHF
-	TRBJ1-1	-	TRBV15	TGTGCCACCAGCAGAGATTATTCGAACACTGAAGCTTTCTTT	CATSRDYSNTEAFF
TRBD1	TRBJ1-2	-	TRBV7-3	TGTGCCAGCAGCTTTAGACAGGGGGCTGGCTACACCTTC	CASSFRQGAGYTF
TRBD1	TRBJ1-4	few	TRBV28	TGTGCCAGCAGCGCCCCGGGACAGGAGGTCGAAAAACTGTTTTTT	CASSAPGQEVEKLFF
-	TRBJ1-2	-	TRBV12-5	TGTGCTAGTGGGCGCGCTGAGGAATATGGCTACACCTTC	CASGRAEEYGYTF
-	TRBJ1-6	-	TRBV10-3	TGTGCCATCAGTGCAGGGGCATGGAATTCACCCCTCCACTTT	CAISAGAWNSPLHF
-	TRBJ1-6	-	TRBV7-2	TGTGCCAGCAGCTTTGGACAGCATAATTCACCCCTCCACTTT	CASSFGQHNSPLHF
-	TRBJ1-2	-	TRBV7-3	TGTGCCAGCAGCTACAACGGGCAAGGCGGGGGCGGCTACACCTTC	CASSYNGQGGGGYTF
TRBD2	TRBJ2-7	-	TRBV18	TGTGCCAGCTCATCGGGACTAGGGACTGACGTCGAGTACTTC	CASSSGLGTDVEYF
-	TRBJ2-7	-	TRBV5-4	TGTGCCAGCAGCTTGCGGTTTTCCGAGCAGTACTTC	CASSLRFSEQYF
TRBD1	TRBJ1-4	-	TRBV30	TGTGCCCGGGACAGTGGAGGGGAAAAACTGTTTTTT	CARDSGGEKLFF
-	TRBJ2-1	-	TRBV6-5	TGTGCCAGCAACGTAAGGGGCCGGTTGAATGAGCAGTTCTTC	CASNVRGRLNEQFF